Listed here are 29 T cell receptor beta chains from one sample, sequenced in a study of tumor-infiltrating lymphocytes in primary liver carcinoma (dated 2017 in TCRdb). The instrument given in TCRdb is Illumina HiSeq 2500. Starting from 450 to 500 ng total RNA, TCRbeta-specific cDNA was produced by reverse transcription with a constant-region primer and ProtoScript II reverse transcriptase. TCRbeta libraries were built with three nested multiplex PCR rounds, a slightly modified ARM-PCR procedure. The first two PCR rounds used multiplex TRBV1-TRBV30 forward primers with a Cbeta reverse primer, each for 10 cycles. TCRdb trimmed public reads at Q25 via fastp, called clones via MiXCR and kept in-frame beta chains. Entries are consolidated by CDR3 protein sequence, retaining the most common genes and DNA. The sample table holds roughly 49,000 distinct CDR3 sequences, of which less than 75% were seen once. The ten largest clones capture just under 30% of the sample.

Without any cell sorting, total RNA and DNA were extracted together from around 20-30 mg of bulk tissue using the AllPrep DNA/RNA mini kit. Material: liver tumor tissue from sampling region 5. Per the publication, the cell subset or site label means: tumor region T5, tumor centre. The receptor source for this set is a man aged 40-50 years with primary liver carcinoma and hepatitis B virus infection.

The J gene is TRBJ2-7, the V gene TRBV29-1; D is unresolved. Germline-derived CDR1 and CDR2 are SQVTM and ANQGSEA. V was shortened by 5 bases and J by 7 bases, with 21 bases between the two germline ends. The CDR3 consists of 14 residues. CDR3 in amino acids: CSVTVAVGMYEQYF. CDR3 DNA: TGCAGCGTTACTGTGGCCGTGGGGATGTATGAGCAGTACTTC.

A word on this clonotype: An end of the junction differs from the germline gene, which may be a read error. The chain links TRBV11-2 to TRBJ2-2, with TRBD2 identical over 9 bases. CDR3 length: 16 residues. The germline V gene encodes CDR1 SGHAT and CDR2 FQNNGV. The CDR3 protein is CASSLMALAGTWELFF. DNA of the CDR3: TGTGCCAGCAGCTTAATGGCGCTAGCGGGAACCTGGGAGCTATTTTTT.

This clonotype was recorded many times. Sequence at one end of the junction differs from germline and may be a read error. CDR3 nucleotide sequence: TGTGACAGCAGCTTAAGGATAGCGGGAGAACTCGAGCAGTACTTC. Residues: CDSSLRIAGELEQYF. The genes are TRBV11-2 and TRBJ2-7; 9 nucleotides agree with TRBD2. This CDR3 comprises 15 residues. Germline V gene data show CDR1 as SGHAT and CDR2 as FQNNGV.

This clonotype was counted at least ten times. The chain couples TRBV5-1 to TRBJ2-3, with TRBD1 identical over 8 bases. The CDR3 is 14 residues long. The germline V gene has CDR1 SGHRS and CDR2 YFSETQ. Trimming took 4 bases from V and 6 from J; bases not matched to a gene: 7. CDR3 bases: TGCGCCAGCAGCCGGACAGGGCCCACGGATACGCAGTATTTT. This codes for CASSRTGPTDTQYF.

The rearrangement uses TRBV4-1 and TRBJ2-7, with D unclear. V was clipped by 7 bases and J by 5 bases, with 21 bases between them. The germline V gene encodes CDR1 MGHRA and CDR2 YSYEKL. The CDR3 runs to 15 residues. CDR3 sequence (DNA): TGCGCCAGCACCCGGTCGTTCGAGGTGGTTGACGAGCAGTACTTC. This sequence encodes CASTRSFEVVDEQYF.

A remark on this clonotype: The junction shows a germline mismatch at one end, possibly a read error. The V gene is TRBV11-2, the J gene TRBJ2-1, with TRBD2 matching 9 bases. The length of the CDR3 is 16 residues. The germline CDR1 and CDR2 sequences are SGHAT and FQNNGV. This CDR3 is CTSNSRPSGRIYEQFF. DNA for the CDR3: TGTACCAGCAACTCGCGCCCCAGCGGGAGGATCTATGAGCAATTCTTC. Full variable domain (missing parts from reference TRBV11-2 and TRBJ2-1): EAGVAQSPRYKIIEKRQSVAFWCNPISGHATLYWYQQILGQGPKLLIQFQNNGVVDDSQLPKDRFSAERLKGVDSTLKIQPAKLEDSAVYLCTSNSRPSGRIYEQFFGPGTRLTVL.

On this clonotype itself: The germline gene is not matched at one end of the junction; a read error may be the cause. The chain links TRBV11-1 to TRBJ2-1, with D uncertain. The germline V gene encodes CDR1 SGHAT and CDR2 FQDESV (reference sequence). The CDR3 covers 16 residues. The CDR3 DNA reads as TGTGCCAACAGCTTAGGCCTGAGACTTCCTGCGCATGAGCAGTTCTTC. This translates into CANSLGLRLPAHEQFF.

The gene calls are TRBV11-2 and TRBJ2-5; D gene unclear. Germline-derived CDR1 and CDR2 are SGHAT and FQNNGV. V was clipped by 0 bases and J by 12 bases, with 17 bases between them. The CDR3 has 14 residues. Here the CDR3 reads CASSLDRAVGGKYF. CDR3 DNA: TGTGCCAGCAGCTTAGATCGGGCGGTGGGCGGCAAGTACTTC.

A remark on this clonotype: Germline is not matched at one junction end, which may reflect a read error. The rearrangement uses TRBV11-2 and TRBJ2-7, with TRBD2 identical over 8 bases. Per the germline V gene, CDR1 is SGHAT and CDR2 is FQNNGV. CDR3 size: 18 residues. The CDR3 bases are TGTGCCAGCAGCTTATCCGTTGGACCAACGGGAGGGGGGTACGAGCAGTATTTC. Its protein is CASSLSVGPTGGGYEQYF.

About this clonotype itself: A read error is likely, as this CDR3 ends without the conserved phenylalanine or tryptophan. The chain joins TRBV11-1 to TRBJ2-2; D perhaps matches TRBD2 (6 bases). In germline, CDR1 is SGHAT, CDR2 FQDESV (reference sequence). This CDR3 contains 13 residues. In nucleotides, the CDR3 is TGTACCAGCAGCTTAGGACTATCCGGGGAGCTGTTTCTT. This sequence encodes CTSSLGLSGELFL.

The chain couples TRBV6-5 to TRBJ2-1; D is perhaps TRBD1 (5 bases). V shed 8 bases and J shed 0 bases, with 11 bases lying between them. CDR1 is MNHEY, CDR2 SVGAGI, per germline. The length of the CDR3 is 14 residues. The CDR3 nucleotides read TGTGCCAGCGAATACAGGAGCTCCTACAATGAGCAGTTCTTC. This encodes CASEYRSSYNEQFF.

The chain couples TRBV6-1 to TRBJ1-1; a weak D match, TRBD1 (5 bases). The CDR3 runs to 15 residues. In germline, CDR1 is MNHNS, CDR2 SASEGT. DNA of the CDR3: TGTGCTAGCGGGGACTGGGGGACGGCAAACACTGAAGCTTTCTTT. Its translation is CASGDWGTANTEAFF.

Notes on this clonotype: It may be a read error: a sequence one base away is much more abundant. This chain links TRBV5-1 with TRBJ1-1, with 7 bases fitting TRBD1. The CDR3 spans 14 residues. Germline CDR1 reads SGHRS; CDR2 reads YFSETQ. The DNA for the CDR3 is TGCGCCAGCAGCTTGGATTCAGGGGGTAGTGAAGCTTCCTTT. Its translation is CASSLDSGGSEASF.

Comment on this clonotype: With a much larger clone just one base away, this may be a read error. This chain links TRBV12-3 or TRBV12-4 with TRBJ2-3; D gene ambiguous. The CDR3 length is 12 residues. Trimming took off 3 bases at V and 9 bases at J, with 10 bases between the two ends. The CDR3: CASSFGIGTQYF. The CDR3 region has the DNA TGTGCCAGCAGTTTTGGGATCGGGACGCAGTATTTT.

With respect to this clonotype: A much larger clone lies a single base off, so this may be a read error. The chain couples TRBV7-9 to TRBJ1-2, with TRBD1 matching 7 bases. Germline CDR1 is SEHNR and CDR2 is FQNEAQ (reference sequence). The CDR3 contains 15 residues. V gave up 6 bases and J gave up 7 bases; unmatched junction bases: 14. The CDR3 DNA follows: TGTGCCAGCAGGCCCCCCACGGAGGGGGCAGGTGGCTACACCTTC. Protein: CASRPPTEGAGGYTF.

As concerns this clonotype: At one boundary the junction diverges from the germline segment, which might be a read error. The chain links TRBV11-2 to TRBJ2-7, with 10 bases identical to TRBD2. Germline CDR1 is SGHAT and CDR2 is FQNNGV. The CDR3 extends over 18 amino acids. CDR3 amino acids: CANSLSVGLAVGGYEQCF. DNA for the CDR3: TGTGCCAACAGCTTATCCGTTGGACTAGCGGTAGGGGGGTACGAGCAGTGCTTC.

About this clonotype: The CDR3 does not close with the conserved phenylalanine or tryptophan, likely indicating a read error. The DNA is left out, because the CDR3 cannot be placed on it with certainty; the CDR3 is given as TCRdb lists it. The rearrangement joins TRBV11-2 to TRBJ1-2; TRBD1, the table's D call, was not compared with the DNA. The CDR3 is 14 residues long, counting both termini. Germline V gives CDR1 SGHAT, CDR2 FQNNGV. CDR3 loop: CANRERDTTYGYTL.

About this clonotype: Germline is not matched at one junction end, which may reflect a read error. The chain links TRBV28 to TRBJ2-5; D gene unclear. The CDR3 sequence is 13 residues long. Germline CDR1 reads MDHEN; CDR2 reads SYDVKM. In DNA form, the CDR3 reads TGTGCAAGCAGTTGGATTGGCCCGGAGACCCAGTACTTC. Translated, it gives CASSWIGPETQYF.

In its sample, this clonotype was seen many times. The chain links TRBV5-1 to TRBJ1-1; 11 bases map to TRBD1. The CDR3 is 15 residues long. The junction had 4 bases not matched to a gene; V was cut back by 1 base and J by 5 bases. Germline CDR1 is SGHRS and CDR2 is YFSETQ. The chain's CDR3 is CASSLTGTGGTEAFF. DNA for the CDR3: TGCGCCAGCAGCTTGACCGGGACAGGGGGAACTGAAGCTTTCTTT.

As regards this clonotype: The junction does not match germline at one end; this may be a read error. The CDR3 is CVSSRSFGGFDEQYF. The CDR3 coding sequence is TGCGTCAGCAGCCGGTCGTTCGGGGGGTTTGATGAGCAGTACTTC. V is TRBV4-1 and J is TRBJ2-7; 7 nucleotides agree with TRBD2. The CDR3 is made up of 15 amino acids. Germline V gene sequence: CDR1 MGHRA, CDR2 YSYEKL.

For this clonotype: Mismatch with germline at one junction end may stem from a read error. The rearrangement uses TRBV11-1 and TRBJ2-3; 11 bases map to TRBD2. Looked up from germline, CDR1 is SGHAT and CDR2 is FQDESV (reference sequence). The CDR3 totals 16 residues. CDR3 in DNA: TGTGCCAGCAGCAAGGGACTAGCGGTTAGCACAGGTACGCACTATTTC. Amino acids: CASSKGLAVSTGTHYF.

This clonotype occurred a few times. CDR3 sequence reads: CASSLGPGGTMGAQYF. The CDR3 DNA is TGTGCCAGCAGCTTAGGTCCAGGGGGAACAATGGGGGCCCAGTACTTC. V and J are TRBV7-2 and TRBJ2-5; 7 bases are a match to TRBD1. The CDR3 runs 16 residues. In germline, CDR1 is SGHTA, CDR2 FQGNSA. V lost 1 base, J lost 9 bases, and 14 bases stayed unmatched. Based on the CDR3 plus reference TRBV7-2 and TRBJ2-5, the full variable domain is GAGVSQSPSNKVTEKGKDVELRCDPISGHTALYWYRQSLGQGLEFLIYFQGNSAPDKSGLPSDRFSAERTGGSVSTLTIQRTQQEDSAVYLCASSLGPGGTMGAQYFGPGTRLLVL.

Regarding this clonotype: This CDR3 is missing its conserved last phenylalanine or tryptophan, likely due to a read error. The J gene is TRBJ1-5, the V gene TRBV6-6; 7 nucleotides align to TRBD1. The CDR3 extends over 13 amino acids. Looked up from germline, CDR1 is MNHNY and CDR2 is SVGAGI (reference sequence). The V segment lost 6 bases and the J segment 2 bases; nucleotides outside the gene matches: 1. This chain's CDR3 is CASRRGRNQPQHI. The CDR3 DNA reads TGTGCCAGCAGGAGGGGGCGCAATCAGCCCCAGCATATT.

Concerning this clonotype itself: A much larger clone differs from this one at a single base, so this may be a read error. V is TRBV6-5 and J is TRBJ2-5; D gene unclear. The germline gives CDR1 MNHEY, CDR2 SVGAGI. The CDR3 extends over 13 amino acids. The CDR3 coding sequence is TGTGTCAGCAATAAAGGCAGTCAAGAGACCCAGTGCTTC. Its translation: CVSNKGSQETQCF.

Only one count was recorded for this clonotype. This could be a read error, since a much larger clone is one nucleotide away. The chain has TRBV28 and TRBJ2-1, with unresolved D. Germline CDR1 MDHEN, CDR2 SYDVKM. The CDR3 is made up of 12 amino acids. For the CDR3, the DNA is TGTACCAGCAGAACGTCCTACAATGAGCAGTTCTTC. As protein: CTSRTSYNEQFF. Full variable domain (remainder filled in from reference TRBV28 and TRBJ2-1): DVKVTQSSRYLVKRTGEKVFLECVQDMDHENMFWYRQDPGLGLRLIYFSYDVKMKEKGDIPEGYSVSREKKERFSLILESASTNQTSMYLCTSRTSYNEQFFGPGTRLTVL.

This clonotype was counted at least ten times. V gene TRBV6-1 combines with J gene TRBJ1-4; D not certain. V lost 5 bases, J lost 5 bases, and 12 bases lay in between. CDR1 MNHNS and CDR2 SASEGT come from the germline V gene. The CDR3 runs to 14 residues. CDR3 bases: TGTGCCAGCAGTCTGACGGACTTAAATGAAAAACTGTTTTTT. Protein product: CASSLTDLNEKLFF.

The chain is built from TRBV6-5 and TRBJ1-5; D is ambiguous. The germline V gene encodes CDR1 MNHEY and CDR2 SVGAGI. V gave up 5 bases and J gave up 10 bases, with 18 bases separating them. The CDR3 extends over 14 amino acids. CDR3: CASSVGSGVEPQHF. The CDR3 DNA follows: TGTGCCAGCAGTGTGGGGTCTGGTGTTGAACCCCAGCATTTT.

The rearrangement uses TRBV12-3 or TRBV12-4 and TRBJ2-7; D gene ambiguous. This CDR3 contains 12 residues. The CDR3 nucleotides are TGTGTCAGTAGTTACGAGGCCTACGAGCAGTACTTC. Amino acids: CVSSYEAYEQYF.

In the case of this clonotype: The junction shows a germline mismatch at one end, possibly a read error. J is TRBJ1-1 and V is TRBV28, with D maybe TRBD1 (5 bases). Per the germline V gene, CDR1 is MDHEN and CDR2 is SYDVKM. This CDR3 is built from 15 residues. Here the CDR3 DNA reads TGTGCCAGGATTCCTGCGACGGGGGGGAACACTGAAGCTTCCTTT. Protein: CARIPATGGNTEASF.